A selection of T cell receptor beta chains follows, all from one sample in a study of blood T cell repertoires in COVID-19. Sequenced by immunoSEQ multiplex PCR; TCRdb stores in-frame clones only, minus some. Here the sample spans 250,000 to 350,000 clones, approximately 84% being singletons. The specimen was peripheral blood. These receptors were taken from a human donor with COVID-19, enrolled during active disease. The donor label of this sample is uncertain. Both conserved end residues are part of each CDR3. The D gene is left open where the match is weak. A clone size is listed for some rows: how often the clone was seen (once, few, many), or a class if it is expanded.

D gene	V gene	J gene	clone size	CDR3 protein	CDR3 DNA
.	TRBV2	TRBJ1-2	.	CASSGQGYGYTF	TGTGCCAGCAGTGGGCAGGGCTATGGCTACACCTTC
TRBD1	TRBV5-6	TRBJ1-1	.	CASSSGTGYFVNTEAFF	TGTGCCAGCAGCTCCGGGACAGGGTATTTTGTGAACACTGAAGCTTTCTTT
.	TRBV9	TRBJ2-5	.	CASSVGVARGETQYF	TGTGCCAGCAGCGTAGGGGTAGCGAGGGGGGAGACCCAGTACTTC
.	TRBV7-3	TRBJ1-2	.	CASSLDPGLTYGYTF	TGTGCCAGCAGCTTAGACCCGGGACTTACTTATGGCTACACCTTC
TRBD1	TRBV29-1	TRBJ1-1	.	CSVVRTGGSEAFF	TGCAGCGTTGTGAGGACAGGGGGCTCTGAAGCTTTCTTT
.	TRBV10-3	TRBJ2-7	.	CAIRGLPGEQYF	TGTGCCATCAGGGGACTCCCAGGCGAGCAGTACTTC
.	TRBV9	TRBJ1-3	.	CASSDSISSGNTIYF	TGTGCCAGCAGTGACTCCATTTCGTCAGGAAACACCATATATTTT
.	TRBV7-2	TRBJ1-3	.	CASSFGQSLSGNTIYF	TGTGCCAGCAGCTTCGGACAGAGTCTCTCTGGAAACACCATATATTTT
TRBD2	TRBV5-1	TRBJ2-1	few	CASSFYGTSGRGEQFF	TGCGCCAGCAGCTTCTACGGGACTAGCGGGAGGGGTGAGCAGTTCTTC
.	TRBV2	TRBJ1-5	once	CASSRGNLSPDVVQPQHF	TGTGCCAGCAGCAGAGGGAACCTCAGCCCCGATGTGGTTCAGCCCCAGCATTTT
.	TRBV28	TRBJ1-1	few	CASSSPGALHEAFF	TGTGCCAGCAGTTCCCCGGGAGCCCTCCATGAAGCTTTCTTT
.	TRBV11-3	TRBJ1-1	.	CASSLEGHTEAFF	TGTGCCAGCAGCTTAGAGGGGCACACTGAAGCTTTCTTT
TRBD1	TRBV15	TRBJ2-3	.	CATSRARGRDTQYF	TGTGCCACCAGCAGAGCCAGGGGGCGAGATACGCAGTATTTT
.	TRBV6-5	TRBJ2-1	many	CASSFRESSYNEQFF	TGTGCCAGCAGTTTTCGAGAAAGCTCCTACAATGAGCAGTTCTTC
.	TRBV11-3	TRBJ2-1	.	CASSWGSGNEQFF	TGTGCCAGCAGCTGGGGTAGCGGCAATGAGCAGTTCTTC
TRBD1	TRBV5-3	TRBJ2-3	.	CARSSTTGGSDTQYF	TGTGCCAGAAGCTCTACCACAGGGGGCTCGGATACGCAGTATTTT
TRBD2	TRBV7-3	TRBJ2-2	.	CASSLGGRASGELFF	TGTGCCAGCAGCTTAGGAGGGAGGGCCAGCGGGGAGCTGTTTTTT
TRBD2	TRBV29-1	TRBJ2-1	.	CSVPMGTSENEQFF	TGCAGCGTCCCAATGGGGACTAGCGAGAATGAGCAGTTCTTC
.	TRBV21-1	TRBJ2-2	.	CASSASGTANTGELFF	TGTGCCAGCAGCGCTTCCGGGACAGCGAACACCGGGGAGCTGTTTTTT
TRBD1	TRBV9	TRBJ2-1	.	CASSGTTGRDEQFF	TGTGCCAGCAGTGGGACGACAGGGAGAGATGAGCAGTTCTTC
.	TRBV30	TRBJ1-5	.	CAAEKLTGGNQPQHF	TGTGCCGCTGAAAAGCTTACTGGAGGGAATCAGCCCCAGCATTTT
.	TRBV5-4	TRBJ2-7	.	CASSLRPGSYEQYF	TGTGCCAGCAGCTTGAGGCCAGGGTCGTACGAGCAGTACTTC
TRBD1	TRBV7-6	TRBJ2-7	.	CASSLRGQTYEQYF	TGTGCCAGCAGCTTAAGGGGACAGACCTACGAGCAGTACTTC
TRBD2	TRBV9	TRBJ2-1	.	CASSAGPGTSGFPPFDEQFF	TGTGCCAGCAGCGCCGGTCCCGGGACTAGCGGGTTCCCTCCGTTCGATGAGCAGTTCTTC
TRBD1	TRBV2	TRBJ2-3	.	CASSGTGVGTDTQYF	TGTGCCAGCAGCGGGACAGGGGTGGGCACAGATACGCAGTATTTT
.	TRBV9	TRBJ2-7	.	CASSGGLPWSYEQYF	TGTGCCAGCAGCGGGGGACTGCCCTGGTCCTACGAGCAGTACTTC
TRBD1	TRBV27	TRBJ2-7	.	CASSRQGALALGYEQYF	TGTGCCAGCAGTCGACAGGGGGCGTTAGCTCTAGGCTACGAGCAGTACTTC
.	TRBV19	TRBJ1-1	.	CASSPTGVLNTEAFF	TGTGCCAGTAGTCCTACCGGGGTCTTGAACACTGAAGCTTTCTTT
.	TRBV20-1	TRBJ2-7	.	CSASRQGPYEQYF	TGCAGTGCTAGTAGGCAGGGCCCCTACGAGCAGTACTTC
TRBD2	TRBV6-2/TRBV6-3	TRBJ2-1	.	CASSPLLAGGFPLYNEQFF	TGTGCCAGCAGCCCCCTTCTAGCGGGAGGGTTCCCCCTTTACAATGAGCAGTTCTTC
.	TRBV13	TRBJ1-2	.	CASSLGARNYGYTF	TGTGCCAGCAGCTTGGGGGCGCGAAACTATGGCTACACCTTC
.	TRBV7-2	TRBJ2-7	.	CASSLSQASPLEQYF	TGTGCCAGCAGCTTAAGTCAGGCGTCCCCTCTGGAGCAGTACTTC
.	TRBV7-9	TRBJ2-7	.	CASSSTSSYEQYF	TGTGCCAGCAGCTCGACTAGCTCCTACGAGCAGTACTTC